The 12 T cell receptor beta chains below come from one sample, sequenced in a study of glioma-infiltrating T cells. Amplification of TCR alpha and beta CDR3 regions from RNA used iRepertoire nested multiplex PCR. TCRdb ran MiXCR on the multiplex PCR reads and lists one entry per CDR3 protein. This sample yields about 93,000 distinct CDR3 sequences, of which around 40% are seen a single time; 35% to 40% belongs to the top ten. The sample comprised glioma tissue, nonneoplastic brain tissue, or PBMCs (not recorded which). These receptors originate from a human donor with low-grade glioma or glioblastoma, undergoing nonglioma brain surgery, or in good health (not recorded which).

In this sample, this clonotype turned up many times. In DNA, the CDR3 is TGTGCCAGCAGCTTGCCAGAGACCCAGTACTTC. Translation: CASSLPETQYF. The rearrangement links TRBV7-9 to TRBJ2-5; the D is unclear. This CDR3 contains 11 residues. In germline, CDR1 is SEHNR, CDR2 FQNEAQ (reference sequence). The V gene lost 3 bases and the J gene lost 4 bases, with 3 bases spanning the gap.

This clonotype was picked up many times. This chain joins TRBV11-2 and TRBJ2-2; D not certain. Trimming pared 5 bases from V and 0 bases from J, leaving 16 bases between. The CDR3 has 17 amino acids. Germline-derived CDR1 and CDR2 are SGHAT and FQNNGV. CDR3 region: CASSLHRRGPNTGELFF. The CDR3 region has the DNA TGTGCCAGCAGCCTCCACCGACGAGGCCCGAACACCGGGGAGCTGTTTTTT.

This clonotype was seen ten or more times. The chain is built from TRBV3-1 and TRBJ2-7, with no clear D. The CDR3 is made up of 13 amino acids. Germline lookup yields CDR1 LGHDT and CDR2 YNNKEL (reference sequence). Between the trimmed V and J ends, which lost 1 base and 4 bases, there was a span of 8 bases. The CDR3 protein is CASSQALNYEQYF. The DNA for the CDR3 is TGTGCCAGCAGCCAAGCCCTGAATTACGAGCAGTACTTC.

This clonotype occurred many times. The chain uses TRBV5-1 and TRBJ2-7; D is possibly TRBD1 (5 bases). V dropped 3 bases and J dropped 1 base, with 8 bases sitting between them. Germline CDR1 SGHRS, CDR2 YFSETQ. This CDR3 region has 13 residues. CDR3 sequence: CASSYDRSYEQYF. The DNA for the CDR3 is TGCGCCAGCAGCTACGACAGATCCTACGAGCAGTACTTC.

Turning to this clonotype: One end of the junction is discordant with germline, which a read error may explain. The chain has TRBV20-1 and TRBJ2-1; 13 nucleotides line up with TRBD2. CDR3 size: 18 residues. Germline CDR1 is DFQATT and CDR2 is SNEGSKA (reference sequence). CDR3: CSARGLAGVRVSYNGQFF. CDR3 nucleotides: TGCAGTGCTCGCGGACTAGCGGGAGTACGGGTTTCCTACAATGGGCAGTTCTTC.

This clonotype showed up many times. The J gene is TRBJ1-1, the V gene TRBV5-1; possibly TRBD1 for D (5 bases). This CDR3 contains 15 residues. Trimming shortened V by 1 base and J by 3 bases, and 13 bases separated the two germline ends. Germline V gene data show CDR1 as SGHRS and CDR2 as YFSETQ. This CDR3 reads CASSLRGGGDTEAFF. The CDR3 DNA reads TGCGCCAGCAGCTTGCGGGGGGGAGGGGACACTGAAGCTTTCTTT.

Regarding this clonotype: A much larger clone lies one base from this, so it may be a read error. The rearrangement joins TRBV5-1 to TRBJ2-3; 13 bases line up with TRBD2. The CDR3 consists of 16 residues. From germline, CDR1 is SGHRS and CDR2 YFSETQ. In DNA form, the CDR3 reads TGCGCCAGCAGTCTGGGACTAGCGGGGACGACAGATATGCAGTATTTT. Protein sequence: CASSLGLAGTTDMQYF. The variable domain in full, with the rest retrieved from reference TRBV5-1 and TRBJ2-3, is KAGVTQTPRYLIKTRGQQVTLSCSPISGHRSVSWYQQTPGQGLQFLFEYFSETQRNKGNFPGRFSGRQFSNSRSEMNVSTLELGDSALYLCASSLGLAGTTDMQYFGPGTRLTVL.

This clonotype has a count of ten or more. The chain carries TRBV12-3 or TRBV12-4 and TRBJ1-2; D perhaps matches TRBD1 (5 bases). The CDR3 sequence is 14 residues long. Trimming pared 3 bases from V and 8 bases from J, leaving 16 bases between. This CDR3 is CASSLSGRVGGYTF. The CDR3 DNA follows: TGTGCCAGCAGTTTGTCCGGCAGGGTTGGGGGCTACACCTTC.

This clonotype has at least ten counts. The rearrangement links TRBV6-2 or TRBV6-3 to TRBJ2-5; 8 positions match TRBD1. CDR3 length: 12 amino acids. J was trimmed by 3 bases and V by 7 bases; bases with no gene match: 1. Germline CDR1 reads MNHEY; CDR2 reads SVGEGT. The CDR3: CASKQGEETQYF. As DNA, the CDR3 is TGTGCCAGCAAACAGGGGGAAGAGACCCAGTACTTC.

The table lists this clonotype with many counts. CDR3 in DNA: TGTGCCAGCAGCTTCGAGGCACGGACGAACACTGAAGCTTTCTTT. Its protein is CASSFEARTNTEAFF. The J gene is TRBJ1-1, the V gene TRBV7-2; D unresolved. CDR3 size: 15 residues. The ends were cut back, 3 bases at V and 1 base at J, with 12 bases in the middle. The germline gives CDR1 SGHTA, CDR2 FQGNSA.

This clonotype has at least ten counts. The chain joins TRBV5-1 to TRBJ1-2; no firm D call. Germline V CDR1 and CDR2: SGHRS, YFSETQ. Trimming removed 4 bases at V and 8 bases at J, with 15 bases between. The CDR3 length is 13 residues. As DNA, the CDR3 is TGCGCCAGCAGCGGATTTGGGGAAGGCGGCTACACCTTC. It is translated as CASSGFGEGGYTF.

This clonotype showed up many times. CDR3 DNA sequence: TGTGCCACCAGCAGAGAGAGGTCGGCGGGAGAGCAGTTCTTC. The encoded protein is CATSRERSAGEQFF. The rearrangement uses TRBV15 and TRBJ2-1; the D gene is possibly TRBD2 (6 bases). The germline V gene has CDR1 LNHNV and CDR2 YYDKDF (reference sequence). The CDR3 loop spans 14 amino acids. V lost 0 bases, J lost 10 bases, and 13 bases lay in between.